Ten or more counts support the clone carrying this TCR beta chain. The authors amplified TCR beta CDR3 regions, and they did so from RNA transcripts for repertoire sequencing. The workflow started with a first-round RT-PCR run with HTBI primers and then moved on to a second-round multiplex PCR. TCRdb reprocessed the multiplex PCR reads with MiXCR, giving one entry per CDR3 protein. The profile shows about 210,000 distinct CDR3 sequences, approximately 28% of them singletons. This sample is drawn from a study of Graves' ophthalmopathy and Graves' hyperthyroidism. The V gene end was trimmed by 5 bases and the J gene end by 4 bases; junction bases not matched to a gene: 7. This CDR3 has 14 residues. Germline CDR1 is SGHAT and CDR2 is FQNNGV.

This TCR came from a man aged 45-60 years with Graves' ophthalmopathy. The sequenced sample consisted of peripheral blood. This chain uses TRBV11-2 with TRBJ2-5; 7 bases map to TRBD2. The CDR3 loop is CASSTRGVVETQYF. CDR3 sequence (DNA): TGTGCCAGCAGCACACGGGGGGTGGTAGAGACCCAGTACTTC.